Below, one T cell receptor (beta chain) is given with its context. The data were taken from a study of blood T cell repertoires in COVID-19. Study-level background: The United States, Italy and Spain supplied acute and convalescent COVID-19 samples. Nucleic acid was either cDNA or gDNA, and it came from T cells, B-cell-depleted T cells, or PBMCs.

J gave up 7 bases and V 5 bases, and 2 bases lay outside the gene matches. In germline, CDR1 is MNHEY, CDR2 SVGEGT. There are 12 residues in the CDR3. Original processing methods: Nucleated cell number was recorded as an estimate derived from reference gene primer amplification. Produced via immunoSEQ multiplex PCR; TCRdb's table is partial and in-frame only. The V and J calls and the clone size are those of that table, but D and trimming were determined from the DNA. This table holds 120,000 to 150,000 clones, more than 75% found once. The TCR was taken from a human donor with acute or convalescent COVID-19. The donor label of this sample is uncertain. The V and J genes are TRBV6-2 or TRBV6-3 and TRBJ1-2; 9 bases line up with TRBD1. Sequencing used peripheral blood. In DNA, the CDR3 is TGTGCCAGCAGTAAGACAGGGGGTGGCTACACCTTC. Protein product: CASSKTGGGYTF.